This T cell receptor beta chain derives from a study of blood T cell repertoires in COVID-19. About the research overall: COVID-19 samples from acute and convalescent phases originated in the United States, Italy and Spain. PBMCs, B-cell-depleted T cells, or T cells provided the cDNA or gDNA that made up the material.

V lost 1 base, J lost 5 bases, and 18 bases stayed unmatched. The V gene's germline CDR1 is MGHRA and CDR2 YSYEKL. The CDR3 length is 19 residues. Repertoires were generated with immunoSEQ multiplex PCR, while TCRdb's copy carries only in-frame clones and drops some. The repertoire consists of about 25,000 clones, with around 90% occurring once and the leading ten covering around 15%. V gene TRBV4-1 combines with J gene TRBJ2-7; TRBD1 aligns across 9 bases. Material for sequencing was peripheral blood. The TCR was taken from a man in his 70s with acute or convalescent COVID-19. The CDR3 DNA sequence: TGCGCCAGCAGCCAAGTCGCAGGGGGACAGGGAAAAAGTCGGAACGAGCAGTACTTC. This translates into CASSQVAGGQGKSRNEQYF.